This T cell receptor beta chain appears in the sequencing data of a study of cytomegalovirus exposure and HLA in healthy donors. Germline CDR1 reads GTSNPN; CDR2 reads SVGIG (reference sequence). V was cut by 8 bases and J by 2 bases, with 14 bases left in between. The CDR3 consists of 13 residues. The PCR contained 60 Vbeta and 13 Jbeta primers. Per the original methods: An analysis that came later counted 70 million to 100 million unique TCR beta chains, approximately 10 million shared. Method: immunoSEQ multiplex PCR; TCRdb's copy keeps in-frame clones and lacks some. Clonal size and the V and J genes are those of that table, whereas D and trimming came from the DNA. Of more than 85,000 clones in the sample, 70% to 80% are singletons; the top ten hold less than 10%.

The TCR was taken from a female donor in good health and CMV-seronegative. Sequenced sample: PBMCs. The V gene is TRBV30, the J gene TRBJ2-3, with D possibly matching TRBD1 (5 bases). This CDR3 reads CATPDTNTDTQYF. CDR3 sequence (DNA): TGTGCCACACCGGACACAAACACAGATACGCAGTATTTT.